This passage covers 2 T cell receptor beta chains from one sample sequenced in a study of glioma-infiltrating T cells after dendritic cell vaccination. The table came from immunoSEQ multiplex PCR; TCRdb's copy has only in-frame clones and leaves some out. Among roughly 100,000 clones listed, approximately 80% were seen once. This sample comprised blood, obtained before dendritic cell vaccination. The receptors were sampled from a human donor with glioblastoma.

This clone was seen just once. The rearrangement joins TRBV7-2 to TRBJ2-5; TRBD1 might be the D (5 bases). In germline, CDR1 is SGHTA, CDR2 FQGNSA. The CDR3 loop spans 14 amino acids. The V end was cut by 4 bases, the J end by 4 bases, with 13 bases between. CDR3 bases: TGTGCCAGCAGCTGGACACTAATAGGAGAGACCCAGTACTTC. This sequence encodes CASSWTLIGETQYF. The whole variable domain, filled in from reference TRBV7-2 and TRBJ2-5, reads GAGVSQSPSNKVTEKGKDVELRCDPISGHTALYWYRQSLGQGLEFLIYFQGNSAPDKSGLPSDRFSAERTGGSVSTLTIQRTQQEDSAVYLCASSWTLIGETQYFGPGTRLLVL.

The chain couples TRBV19 to TRBJ1-2; possibly TRBD1 for D (5 bases). This CDR3 is built from 14 residues. The V and J ends lost 9 bases and 0 bases respectively, with 14 bases between them. Germline V gene sequence: CDR1 LNHDA, CDR2 SQIVND (reference sequence). This CDR3 is CASGGALANYGYTF. In nucleotides, the CDR3 is TGTGCCAGCGGCGGGGCCTTGGCTAACTATGGCTACACCTTC.